The 9 T cell receptor beta chains listed next were all sequenced from one sample in a study of CD8 T cells in ankylosing spondylitis. From the 5' RACE reads, TCRdb called clonotypes with MiXCR, one entry per CDR3 protein. The sample carries 150,000 to 200,000 distinct CDR3 sequences, over 15% recorded once. Sequenced input: blood, either unsorted or a sorted T cell fraction (not recorded which). These receptors came from a male donor under 30 with ankylosing spondylitis or in good health (not recorded which).

The table lists this clonotype with many counts. This sequence joins TRBV6-5 and TRBJ2-1; maybe TRBD1 (6 bases). The CDR3 sequence is 13 residues long. Germline loops: CDR1 MNHEY, CDR2 SVGAGI. V was clipped by 5 bases and J by 3 bases, with 8 bases between them. The CDR3 DNA is TGTGCCAGCAGTACGGACAGCTACAATGAGCAGTTCTTC. It translates to CASSTDSYNEQFF.

Ten or more counts support this clonotype. The chain joins TRBV20-1 to TRBJ2-7; 10 nucleotides line up with TRBD1. With 7 bases clipped from V and 4 bases from J, the junction kept 10 bases outside the gene matches. Germline loops: CDR1 DFQATT, CDR2 SNEGSKA (reference sequence). The CDR3 covers 14 residues. CDR3 sequence (DNA): TGCAGTGGGATACCGGGACAGGGGCTTTACGAGCAGTACTTC. Translating it yields CSGIPGQGLYEQYF.

The rearrangement uses TRBV2 and TRBJ2-5; 11 nucleotides agree with TRBD2. From germline, CDR1 is SNHLY and CDR2 FYNNEI. This CDR3 contains 16 residues. Trimming removed 4 bases from V and 5 bases from J; junction bases left unmatched: 9. Here the CDR3 DNA reads TGTGCCAGCAGTGGTCATCTAGCGGGAGGTTCCGAGACCCAGTACTTC. Translated: CASSGHLAGGSETQYF.

This clonotype has a count of ten or more. The chain is built from TRBV28 and TRBJ2-7, with unresolved D. V gave up 5 bases and J gave up 0 bases, with 8 bases separating them. CDR3 length equals 13 residues. Germline V gene sequence: CDR1 MDHEN, CDR2 SYDVKM. The CDR3 loop is CASSGLSSYEQYV. The CDR3, as DNA: TGTGCCAGCAGTGGGCTGAGCTCCTACGAGCAGTACGTC.

This clonotype has at least ten counts. The chain employs TRBV4-2 and TRBJ2-2, with 10 bases lining up with TRBD2. The CDR3 length is 16 residues. Trimming took 3 bases from V and 4 from J; bases not matched to a gene: 5. Germline V gene lookup returns CDR1 LGHNA and CDR2 YNFKEQ. The DNA for the CDR3 is TGTGCCAGCAGCCACCCTAGCGGGAGAGCCACCGGGGAGCTGTTTTTT. This encodes CASSHPSGRATGELFF.

This clonotype appeared many times. The V call is TRBV11-2, the J call TRBJ2-3; D is undetermined. CDR1 and CDR2 (germline): SGHAT, FQNNGV. The CDR3 is 16 residues long. Trimming stripped 2 bases from V and 0 bases from J, with 12 bases between. CDR3 coding DNA: TGTGCCAGCAGCTTACGAGCTACCGACAGCACAGATACGCAGTATTTT. It specifies CASSLRATDSTDTQYF.

This clonotype was detected many times. The rearrangement joins TRBV7-9 to TRBJ1-4; the D is unclear. V lost 3 bases and J 7 bases, leaving 9 bases between the germline ends. The V gene's germline CDR1 is SEHNR and CDR2 FQNEAQ (reference sequence). The CDR3 runs to 13 residues. The CDR3: CASSFGDSEKLFF. CDR3 coding DNA: TGTGCCAGCAGCTTTGGGGATTCTGAAAAACTGTTTTTT.

This clonotype was counted at least ten times. The gene calls are TRBV20-1 and TRBJ1-4; D is uncertain. V lost 0 bases and J 8 bases, leaving 4 bases between the germline ends. Germline CDR1 reads DFQATT; CDR2 reads SNEGSKA (reference sequence). This CDR3 has 11 residues. CDR3 in amino acids: CSARDQEKLFF. CDR3 sequence (DNA): TGCAGTGCTAGAGATCAGGAAAAACTGTTTTTT.

This clonotype occurred many times. This chain links TRBV13 with TRBJ1-5, with D unclear. The CDR3 has 13 residues. V lost 2 bases, J lost 4 bases, and 6 bases lay in between. The germline V gene encodes CDR1 PRHDT and CDR2 FYEKMQ (reference sequence). The chain's CDR3 is CASSLSGNQPQHF. CDR3 nucleotides: TGTGCCAGCAGCTTATCAGGAAATCAGCCCCAGCATTTT.